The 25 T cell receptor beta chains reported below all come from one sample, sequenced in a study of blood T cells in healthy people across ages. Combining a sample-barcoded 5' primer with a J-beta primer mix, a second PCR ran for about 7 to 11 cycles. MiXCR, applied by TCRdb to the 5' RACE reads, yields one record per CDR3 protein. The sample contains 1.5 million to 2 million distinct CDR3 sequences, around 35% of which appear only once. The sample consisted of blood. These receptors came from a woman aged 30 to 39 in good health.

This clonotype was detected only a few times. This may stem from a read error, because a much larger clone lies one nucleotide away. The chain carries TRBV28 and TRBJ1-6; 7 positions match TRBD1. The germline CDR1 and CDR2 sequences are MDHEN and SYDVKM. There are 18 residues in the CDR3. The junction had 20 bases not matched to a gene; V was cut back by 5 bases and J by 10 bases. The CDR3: CASSLGRNCRGLESPLHF. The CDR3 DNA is TGTGCCAGCAGTCTCGGACGGAATTGCAGGGGGTTAGAATCACCCCTCCACTTT.

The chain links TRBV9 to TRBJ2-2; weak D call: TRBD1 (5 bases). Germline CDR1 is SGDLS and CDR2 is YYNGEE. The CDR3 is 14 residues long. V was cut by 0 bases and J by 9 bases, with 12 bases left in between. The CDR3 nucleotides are TGTGCCAGCAGCGTAGGACAGACGGCAAGGGAGCTGTTTTTT. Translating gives CASSVGQTARELFF.

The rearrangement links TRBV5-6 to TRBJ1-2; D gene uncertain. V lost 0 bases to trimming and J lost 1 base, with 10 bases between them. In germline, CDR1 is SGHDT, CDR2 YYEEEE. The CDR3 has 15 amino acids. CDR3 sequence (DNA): TGTGCCAGCAGCTTGGGGTTCCCCGTTAACTATGGCTACACCTTC. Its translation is CASSLGFPVNYGYTF. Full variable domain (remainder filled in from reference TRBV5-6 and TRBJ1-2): DAGVTQSPTHLIKTRGQQVTLRCSPKSGHDTVSWYQQALGQGPQFIFQYYEEEERQRGNFPDRFSGHQFPNYSSELNVNALLLGDSALYLCASSLGFPVNYGYTFGSGTRLTVV.

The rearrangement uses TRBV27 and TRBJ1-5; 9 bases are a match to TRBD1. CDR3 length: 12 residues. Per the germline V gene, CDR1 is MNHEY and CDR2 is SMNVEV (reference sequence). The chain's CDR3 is CPDRGSNQPQHF. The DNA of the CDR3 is TGTCCGGACAGGGGAAGCAATCAGCCCCAGCATTTT.

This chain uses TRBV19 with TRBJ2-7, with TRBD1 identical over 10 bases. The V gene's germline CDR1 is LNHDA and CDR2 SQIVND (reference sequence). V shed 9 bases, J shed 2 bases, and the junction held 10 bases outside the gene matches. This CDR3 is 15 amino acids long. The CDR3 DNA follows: TGTGCCAGCGGACTACCGGGACAGGGGACCTACGAGCAGTACTTC. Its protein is CASGLPGQGTYEQYF.

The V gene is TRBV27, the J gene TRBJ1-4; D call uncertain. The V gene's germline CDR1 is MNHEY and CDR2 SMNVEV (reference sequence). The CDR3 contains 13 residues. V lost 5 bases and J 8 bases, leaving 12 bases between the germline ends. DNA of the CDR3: TGTGCCAGCAGTCCTAACGGGGTGGAAAAACTGTTTTTT. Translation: CASSPNGVEKLFF.

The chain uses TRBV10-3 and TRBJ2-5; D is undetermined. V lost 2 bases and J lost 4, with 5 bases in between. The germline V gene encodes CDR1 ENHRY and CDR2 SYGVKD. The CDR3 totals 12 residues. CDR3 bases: TGTGCCATCAGTGAGCAGTCAGAGACCCAGTACTTC. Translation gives CAISEQSETQYF.

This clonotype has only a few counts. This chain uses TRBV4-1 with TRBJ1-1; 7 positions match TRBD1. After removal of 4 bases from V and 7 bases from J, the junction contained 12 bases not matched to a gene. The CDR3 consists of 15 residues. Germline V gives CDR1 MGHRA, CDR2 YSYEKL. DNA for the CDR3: TGCGCCAGCAGCCCCATCACAGGGGAGCAAGGTGAAGCTTTCTTT. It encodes CASSPITGEQGEAFF.

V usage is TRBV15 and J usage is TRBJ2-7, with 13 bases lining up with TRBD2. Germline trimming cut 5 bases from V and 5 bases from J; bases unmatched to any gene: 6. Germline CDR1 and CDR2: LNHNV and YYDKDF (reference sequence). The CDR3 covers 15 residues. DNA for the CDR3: TGTGCCACCAGCCAAAGGACTAGCGGGAGAGACGAGCAGTACTTC. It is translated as CATSQRTSGRDEQYF.

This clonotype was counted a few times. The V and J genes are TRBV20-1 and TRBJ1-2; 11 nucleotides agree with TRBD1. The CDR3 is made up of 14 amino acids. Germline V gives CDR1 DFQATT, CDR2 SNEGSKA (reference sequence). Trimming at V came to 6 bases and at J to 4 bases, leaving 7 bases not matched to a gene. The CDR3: CSAQDRGLVYGYTF. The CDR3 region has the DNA TGCAGTGCCCAGGACAGGGGGCTGGTCTATGGCTACACCTTC.

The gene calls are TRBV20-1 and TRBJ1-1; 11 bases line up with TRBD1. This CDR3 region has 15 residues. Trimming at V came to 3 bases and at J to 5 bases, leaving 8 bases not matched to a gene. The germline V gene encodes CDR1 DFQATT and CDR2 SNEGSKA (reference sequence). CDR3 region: CSASDWDRGVTEAFF. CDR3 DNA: TGCAGTGCTAGCGACTGGGACAGGGGGGTTACTGAAGCTTTCTTT.

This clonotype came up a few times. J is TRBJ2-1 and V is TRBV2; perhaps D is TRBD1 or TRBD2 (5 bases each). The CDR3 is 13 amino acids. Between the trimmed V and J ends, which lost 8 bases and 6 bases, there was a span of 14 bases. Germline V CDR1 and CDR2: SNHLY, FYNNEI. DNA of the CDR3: TGTGCCAGCGGACTGGACACCTCCAATGAGCAGTTCTTC. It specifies CASGLDTSNEQFF. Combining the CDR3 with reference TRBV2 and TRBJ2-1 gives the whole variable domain EPEVTQTPSHQVTQMGQEVILRCVPISNHLYFYWYRQILGQKVEFLVSFYNNEISEKSEIFDDQFSVERPDGSNFTLKIRSTKLEDSAMYFCASGLDTSNEQFFGPGTRLTVL.

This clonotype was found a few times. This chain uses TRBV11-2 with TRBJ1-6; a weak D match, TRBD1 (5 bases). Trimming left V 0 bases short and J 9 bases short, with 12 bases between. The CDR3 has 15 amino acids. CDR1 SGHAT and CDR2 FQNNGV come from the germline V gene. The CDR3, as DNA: TGTGCCAGCAGCTTAGAGGGGACTAGCCTTTCACCCCTCCACTTT. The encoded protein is CASSLEGTSLSPLHF.

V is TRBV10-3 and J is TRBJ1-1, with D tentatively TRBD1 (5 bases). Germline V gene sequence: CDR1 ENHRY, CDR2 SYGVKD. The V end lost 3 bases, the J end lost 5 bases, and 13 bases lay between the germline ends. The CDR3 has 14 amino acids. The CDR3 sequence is CAISESRVTTEAFF. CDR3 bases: TGTGCCATCAGTGAATCCAGGGTAACAACTGAAGCTTTCTTT.

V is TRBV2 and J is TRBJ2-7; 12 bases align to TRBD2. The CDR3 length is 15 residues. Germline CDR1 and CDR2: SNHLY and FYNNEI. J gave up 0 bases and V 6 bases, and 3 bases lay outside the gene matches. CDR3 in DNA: TGTGCCAGCAGCGGACTAGCGGGGAACTCCTACGAGCAGTACTTC. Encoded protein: CASSGLAGNSYEQYF.

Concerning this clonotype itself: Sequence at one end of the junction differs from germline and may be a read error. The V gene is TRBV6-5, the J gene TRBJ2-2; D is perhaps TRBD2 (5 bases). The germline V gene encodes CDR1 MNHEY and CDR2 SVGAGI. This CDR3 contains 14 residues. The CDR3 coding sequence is TGTGCCAGCAGTCTTGGATTGGCCACCGGGGAGCGGTTTTTT. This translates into CASSLGLATGERFF.

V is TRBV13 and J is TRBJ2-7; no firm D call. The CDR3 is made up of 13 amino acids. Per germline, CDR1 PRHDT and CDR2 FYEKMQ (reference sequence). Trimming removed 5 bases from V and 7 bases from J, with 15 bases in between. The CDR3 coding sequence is TGTGCCAGCAGCCGAACGGAGCGCCTTGAGCAGTACTTC. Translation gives CASSRTERLEQYF. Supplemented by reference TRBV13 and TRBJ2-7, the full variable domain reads AAGVIQSPRHLIKEKRETATLKCYPIPRHDTVYWYQQGPGQDPQFLISFYEKMQSDKGSIPDRFSAQQFSDYHSELNMSSLELGDSALYFCASSRTERLEQYFGPGTRLTVT.

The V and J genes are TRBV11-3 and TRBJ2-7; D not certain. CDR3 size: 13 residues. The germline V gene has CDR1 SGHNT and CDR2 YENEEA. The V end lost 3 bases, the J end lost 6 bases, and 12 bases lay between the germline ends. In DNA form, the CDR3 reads TGTGCCAGCAGCTTGTTTGGGAACGCCGAGCAGTACTTC. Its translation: CASSLFGNAEQYF.

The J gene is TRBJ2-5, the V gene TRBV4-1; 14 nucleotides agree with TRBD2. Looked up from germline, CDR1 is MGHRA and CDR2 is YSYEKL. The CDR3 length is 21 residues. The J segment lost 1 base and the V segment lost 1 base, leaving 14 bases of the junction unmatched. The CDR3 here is CASSQAPRTSGRTFFQETQYF. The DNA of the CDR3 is TGCGCCAGCAGCCAAGCACCGCGGACTAGCGGGAGGACTTTCTTCCAAGAGACCCAGTACTTC.

The CDR3 here is CSARKEGQETQYF. Here the CDR3 DNA reads TGCAGTGCTAGAAAGGAGGGACAAGAGACCCAGTACTTC. The gene calls are TRBV20-1 and TRBJ2-5; D perhaps matches TRBD2 (6 bases). This CDR3 is 13 amino acids long. Per germline, CDR1 DFQATT and CDR2 SNEGSKA (reference sequence). Trimming left V 2 bases short and J 2 bases short, with 9 bases between.

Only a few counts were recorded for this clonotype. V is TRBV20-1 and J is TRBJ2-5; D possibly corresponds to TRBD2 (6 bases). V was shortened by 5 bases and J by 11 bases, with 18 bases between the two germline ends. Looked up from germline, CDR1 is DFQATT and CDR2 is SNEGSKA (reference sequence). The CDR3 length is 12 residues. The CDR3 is CSAVGGVKGQYF. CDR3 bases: TGCAGTGCTGTCGGGGGAGTCAAAGGGCAGTACTTC.

CDR3 region: CASSPSGRENYGYTF. The CDR3 nucleotides read TGTGCCAGCTCACCATCCGGCAGGGAAAACTATGGCTACACCTTC. The J gene is TRBJ1-2, the V gene TRBV18, with D tentatively TRBD1 (5 bases). In germline, CDR1 is KGHSH, CDR2 LQKENI. This CDR3 region has 15 residues. Trimming shortened V by 2 bases and J by 2 bases, and 12 bases separated the two germline ends.

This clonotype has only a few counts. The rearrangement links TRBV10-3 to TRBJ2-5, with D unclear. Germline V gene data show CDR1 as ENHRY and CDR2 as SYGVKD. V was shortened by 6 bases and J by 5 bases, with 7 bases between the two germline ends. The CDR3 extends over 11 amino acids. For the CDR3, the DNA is TGTGCCATCAGGAATGGGGAGACCCAGTACTTC. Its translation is CAIRNGETQYF.

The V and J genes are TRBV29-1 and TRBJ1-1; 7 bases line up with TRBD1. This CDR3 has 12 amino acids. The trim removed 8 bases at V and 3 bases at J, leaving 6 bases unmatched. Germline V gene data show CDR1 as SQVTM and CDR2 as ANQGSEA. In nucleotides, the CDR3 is TGCAGCCTGACAGGGAAGGACACTGAAGCTTTCTTT. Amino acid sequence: CSLTGKDTEAFF. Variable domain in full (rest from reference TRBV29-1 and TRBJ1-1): SAVISQKPSRDICQRGTSLTIQCQVDSQVTMMFWYRQQPGQSLTLIATANQGSEATYESGFVIDKFPISRPNLTFSTLTVSNMSPEDSSIYLCSLTGKDTEAFFGQGTRLTVV.

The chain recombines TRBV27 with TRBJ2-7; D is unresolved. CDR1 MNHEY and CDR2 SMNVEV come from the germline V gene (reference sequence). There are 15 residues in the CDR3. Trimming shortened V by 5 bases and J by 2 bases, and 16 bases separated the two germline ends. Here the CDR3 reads CASSPVTVNTYEQYF. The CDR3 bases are TGTGCCAGCAGTCCCGTTACGGTTAATACCTACGAGCAGTACTTC.